These 15 T cell receptor beta chains originate from one sample sequenced in a study of cytomegalovirus exposure and HLA in healthy donors. With 60 Vbeta and 13 Jbeta primers, the PCR was carried out. Profiling relied on immunoSEQ multiplex PCR, and the TCRdb table lists in-frame clones only, not all of them. The table records about 150,000 clones, approximately 78% of them present only once. The sequencing sample was made of PBMCs. These receptors came from a woman aged 40 to 50 in good health and CMV-seropositive.

The J gene is TRBJ2-1, the V gene TRBV9; TRBD2 aligns across 12 bases. This CDR3 contains 16 residues. With V trimmed by 3 bases and J by 7 bases, 8 bases remained unmatched. The V gene's germline CDR1 is SGDLS and CDR2 YYNGEE. This CDR3 is CASSEASGGAGNEQFF. CDR3 DNA: TGTGCCAGCAGCGAAGCTAGCGGGGGGGCAGGTAATGAGCAGTTCTTC.

This clone is a singleton in its sample. The chain employs TRBV19 and TRBJ1-3; possible D gene TRBD1, 6 bases. Germline V CDR1 and CDR2: LNHDA, SQIVND (reference sequence). Trimming removed 3 bases from V and 2 bases from J, with 14 bases in between. This CDR3 region has 16 residues. The CDR3 sequence is CASSILNRVAGNTIYF. CDR3 coding DNA: TGTGCCAGTAGTATTCTGAACAGGGTCGCTGGAAACACCATATATTTT.

A few counts support this clone. V and J are TRBV4-1 and TRBJ2-3, with 7 positions matching TRBD1. Germline-derived CDR1 and CDR2 are MGHRA and YSYEKL. CDR3 length: 13 amino acids. With V trimmed by 4 bases and J by 4 bases, 2 bases remained unmatched. CDR3 amino acids: CASSLQGADTQYF. In DNA form, the CDR3 reads TGCGCCAGCAGCCTTCAGGGGGCAGATACGCAGTATTTT.

The chain couples TRBV5-1 to TRBJ2-1; 13 bases align to TRBD2. CDR1 is SGHRS and CDR2 is YFSETQ in the germline V gene. Trimming cost V 3 bases and J 8 bases; bases outside gene matches: 5. The CDR3 sequence is 15 residues long. In nucleotides, the CDR3 is TGCGCCAGCAGCTCCACCGGGACTAGCGGGGATGAGCAGTTCTTC. It specifies CASSSTGTSGDEQFF.

V usage is TRBV11-1 and J usage is TRBJ1-4; D not resolved. Trimming took off 5 bases at V and 4 bases at J, with 14 bases between the two ends. CDR3 length: 15 amino acids. The germline CDR1 and CDR2 sequences are SGHAT and FQDESV (reference sequence). CDR3 residues: CASSPYKESNEKLFF. CDR3 nucleotide sequence: TGTGCCAGCAGCCCCTACAAGGAGAGTAATGAAAAACTGTTTTTT.

This clone appeared a single time. This sequence joins TRBV27 and TRBJ2-7; 8 bases fit TRBD1. V shed 4 bases, J shed 0 bases, and the junction held 11 bases outside the gene matches. This CDR3 contains 17 residues. Germline CDR1 reads MNHEY; CDR2 reads SMNVEV (reference sequence). The CDR3 reads CASSSNGQGASSYEQYF. CDR3 sequence (DNA): TGTGCCAGCAGTTCCAATGGACAGGGAGCATCCTCCTACGAGCAGTACTTC.

The J gene is TRBJ2-7, the V gene TRBV7-7; D may be TRBD1 (6 bases). This CDR3 is 15 amino acids long. CDR1 is SSHAT, CDR2 FNYEAQ, per germline (reference sequence). DNA of the CDR3: TGTGCTAGGGGGACCCACAGTCAGGGGCCCGGGGAGCAGTACTTC. It encodes CARGTHSQGPGEQYF.

This CDR3 reads CASKPSLREYYEQYF. In nucleotides, the CDR3 is TGTGCCAGCAAACCCTCCCTGAGAGAATACTACGAGCAGTACTTC. The chain joins TRBV28 to TRBJ2-7; D unresolved. V was trimmed by 7 bases and J by 3 bases, leaving 19 bases between them. The CDR3 covers 15 residues. The germline CDR1 and CDR2 sequences are MDHEN and SYDVKM.

The chain is built from TRBV25-1 and TRBJ1-2; D gene uncertain. Deletions cut 5 bases from V and 0 bases from J, with 13 bases between. The CDR3 is made up of 15 amino acids. Germline V gives CDR1 MGHDK, CDR2 SYGVNS. The CDR3 bases are TGTGCCAGCAGTCCTCACGACTTTTCTAACTATGGCTACACCTTC. Its protein is CASSPHDFSNYGYTF.

In this sample, this clone turned up once. The V gene is TRBV28, the J gene TRBJ1-1; D may be TRBD1 (6 bases). The CDR3 totals 13 residues. CDR1 MDHEN and CDR2 SYDVKM come from the germline V gene. V was cut by 6 bases and J by 3 bases, with 11 bases left in between. CDR3 sequence reads: CASSNYRDTEAFF. CDR3 sequence (DNA): TGTGCCAGCAGCAACTACAGGGACACTGAAGCTTTCTTT.

This clone came up a few times. Written as DNA, the CDR3 is TGTGCCAGCAGTTCCAGGGGGCGCAAGTCCGAGCAGTACTTC. Translating gives CASSSRGRKSEQYF. The chain has TRBV28 and TRBJ2-7, with 8 bases fitting TRBD1. The CDR3 is 14 amino acids. Germline values: CDR1 MDHEN, CDR2 SYDVKM. V shed 4 bases, J shed 6 bases, and the junction held 8 bases outside the gene matches.

J is TRBJ2-6 and V is TRBV18, with 9 bases that match TRBD2. The CDR3 is 20 residues long. Trimming removed 2 bases from V and 0 bases from J; junction bases left unmatched: 11. CDR1 and CDR2 (germline): KGHSH, LQKENI. Written as DNA, the CDR3 is TGTGCCAGCTCACCAATTACGGGTCTAGCGGGGAACTCTGGGGCCAACGTCCTGACTTTC. This sequence encodes CASSPITGLAGNSGANVLTF.

The chain recombines TRBV11-2 with TRBJ1-1; 7 bases map to TRBD1. Unmatched junction bases numbered 3, after V lost 4 bases and J lost 1 base. In germline, CDR1 is SGHAT, CDR2 FQNNGV. CDR3 length equals 14 residues. Here the CDR3 DNA reads TGTGCCAGCAGCTCCAGGACAGGGAACACTGAAGCTTTCTTT. Translated: CASSSRTGNTEAFF.

The chain uses TRBV9 and TRBJ1-4; maybe TRBD1 (5 bases). V was pared by 3 bases and J by 7 bases, with 16 bases between. CDR3 size: 15 residues. Germline loops: CDR1 SGDLS, CDR2 YYNGEE. The CDR3, as DNA: TGTGCCAGCAGCGCCGGTGGGGGGTGGAGTGAAAAACTGTTTTTT. This gives the protein CASSAGGGWSEKLFF.

The V and J genes are TRBV2 and TRBJ2-3; D is undetermined. V shed 4 bases and J shed 2 bases, with 13 bases lying between them. This CDR3 contains 15 residues. Germline V lookup: CDR1 SNHLY, CDR2 FYNNEI. Here the CDR3 reads CASSADSTFTDTQYF. CDR3 sequence (DNA): TGTGCCAGCAGTGCAGACTCGACGTTCACAGATACGCAGTATTTT. Full variable domain (missing parts from reference TRBV2 and TRBJ2-3): EPEVTQTPSHQVTQMGQEVILRCVPISNHLYFYWYRQILGQKVEFLVSFYNNEISEKSEIFDDQFSVERPDGSNFTLKIRSTKLEDSAMYFCASSADSTFTDTQYFGPGTRLTVL.